These T cell receptor beta chains were read from a single sample in a study of blood T cell repertoires in COVID-19. Assay: immunoSEQ multiplex PCR; the TCRdb copy retains only in-frame clones and omits some. This table holds some 89,000 clones, over 70% found once. Input material: peripheral blood. The receptor set was obtained from a man in his sixties with acute or convalescent COVID-19. Each CDR3 is given with its conserved first and last residue. The D gene is left open where the match is weak. Where a row states a size, it is once, few, many or the class of an expanded clone; other rows omit it.

abundance | j_gene | v_gene | d_gene | CDR3nt | CDR3aa
NA | TRBJ2-3 | TRBV19 | NA | TGTGCCAGTAGTATTTGGGGAGCTACAGATACGCAGTATTTT | CASSIWGATDTQYF
NA | TRBJ2-1 | TRBV6-2/TRBV6-3 | NA | TGTGCCAGCAGTTACTCATCCGGGGGCAATGAGCAGTTCTTC | CASSYSSGGNEQFF
NA | TRBJ2-1 | TRBV25-1 | NA | TGTGCCAGCAGTGAACCTGGAGGGCAGGGAGGAGAGCAGTTCTTC | CASSEPGGQGGEQFF
NA | TRBJ2-1 | TRBV16 | TRBD2 | TGTGCCAGCAGCCCCGGACTAGCGGGGGGGCTTAATGAGCAGTTCTTC | CASSPGLAGGLNEQFF
few | TRBJ1-4 | TRBV5-1 | NA | TGCGCCAGCAGCTTGTTCCAGGGTTCTAATGAAAAACTGTTTTTT | CASSLFQGSNEKLFF
NA | TRBJ2-2 | TRBV4-2 | NA | TGTGCCAGCAGCCCGTTTGGTGGCAGGGGCTTGGTCGGGGAGCTGTTTTTT | CASSPFGGRGLVGELFF
NA | TRBJ1-1 | TRBV20-1 | NA | TGCAGTGCTAGTATCGAGGCCCGGAACACTGAAGCTTTCTTT | CSASIEARNTEAFF
NA | TRBJ2-5 | TRBV12-5 | NA | TGTGCTAGTGGTTTGGGTATCGGGGGTCGGTGGGAGACCCAGTACTTC | CASGLGIGGRWETQYF
NA | TRBJ1-5 | TRBV27 | NA | TGTGCCAGCAGTTTATCGGATAGCACGGCCCAGCATTTT | CASSLSDSTAQHF
NA | TRBJ2-7 | TRBV11-3 | NA | TGTGCCAGCAGCTTAAGTTCGCGCGCAGGAAACTACGAGCAGTACTTC | CASSLSSRAGNYEQYF
few | TRBJ1-4 | TRBV20-1 | NA | TGCAGTGCTATCTATGCTGAAAAACTGTTTTTT | CSAIYAEKLFF
NA | TRBJ1-2 | TRBV5-1 | NA | TGCGCCAGCAGCATGACTCCAGGGAATAACTATGGCTACACCTTC | CASSMTPGNNYGYTF
NA | TRBJ1-2 | TRBV19 | TRBD1 | TGTGCCAGTGGACTGCTCGACAGGGTAAACTATGGCTACACCTTC | CASGLLDRVNYGYTF
NA | TRBJ2-1 | TRBV4-3 | TRBD2 | TGCGCCAGCAGCCAAGATATCAGAGCGGGGGGTGGTGAGCAGTTCTTC | CASSQDIRAGGGEQFF
NA | TRBJ2-4 | TRBV5-1 | NA | TGCGCCAGCAGCACGGGGTCGATTCAGTACTTC | CASSTGSIQYF
NA | TRBJ1-5 | TRBV5-6 | NA | TGTGCCAGCAGCCTGGGGACATCAAGCAATCAGCCCCAGCATTTT | CASSLGTSSNQPQHF
few | TRBJ1-1 | TRBV5-1 | TRBD1 | TGCGCCAGCAGCTTTACTTCCGGGACAGGGGCTTTGGGCACTGAAGCTTTCTTT | CASSFTSGTGALGTEAFF
NA | TRBJ1-1 | TRBV13 | TRBD1 | TGTGCCAGCAGCTTGGACAGGGATGATGAAGCTTTCTTT | CASSLDRDDEAFF